The clone carrying this T cell receptor (beta chain) appeared a few times. The sample is drawn from a study of T cells in Graves' hyperthyroidism and ophthalmopathy. RNA transcripts were the template for amplifying TCR beta CDR3 regions. A first-round RT-PCR of the TCR CDR3 used the HTBI primer set. One entry per CDR3 protein results from TCRdb running MiXCR on the multiplex PCR reads. The top ten clones hold more than 7.5% of a sample with roughly 570,000 distinct CDR3 sequences, 35% to 55% of them seen once. Diagnoses rested on clinical symptoms, serum thyroxine and TRAb, thyroid ultrasound and orbital computed tomography. The ends were cut back, 2 bases at V and 0 bases at J, with 5 bases in the middle. From germline, CDR1 is MNHNS and CDR2 SASEGT. This CDR3 comprises 14 residues.

The sequencing sample was made of peripheral blood or thyroid tissue (not recorded which). The origin of this receptor is a woman between 18 and 30 years old with Graves' hyperthyroidism. J is TRBJ1-3 and V is TRBV6-1; D gene uncertain. The CDR3 reads CASSETFSGNTIYF. Here the CDR3 DNA reads TGTGCCAGCAGTGAAACTTTCTCTGGAAACACCATATATTTT.